Listed below are T cell receptor beta chains from one sample, sequenced in a study of blood T cell repertoires in COVID-19. The data were produced by immunoSEQ multiplex PCR, yet TCRdb's version contains in-frame clones alone and is incomplete. Of tens of thousands of clones listed, 86% were seen once; the top ten hold roughly 3.7%. Input material: peripheral blood. The receptor source for this set is a man aged 50 or older with acute or convalescent COVID-19. The CDR3 runs from the conserved cysteine through the conserved F or W. The order of the fields is V gene, CDR3 length, clone size, D gene, J gene, CDR3 protein, CDR3 DNA. D genes are given only for firm matches. Clone size appears in some rows only: once, few, many, or a class for an expanded clone.

V gene: TRBV9
CDR3 length: 16
clone size: NA
D gene: NA
J gene: TRBJ2-1
CDR3 protein: CASSSNRRGGYNEQFF
CDR3 DNA: TGTGCCAGCAGCTCAAACCGGAGGGGGGGCTACAATGAGCAGTTCTTC

V gene: TRBV6-1
CDR3 length: 16
clone size: NA
D gene: NA
J gene: TRBJ1-2
CDR3 protein: CASSEGYRVGYYGYTF
CDR3 DNA: TGTGCCAGCAGTGAAGGCTACAGGGTTGGGTACTATGGCTACACCTTC

V gene: TRBV10-3
CDR3 length: 14
clone size: NA
D gene: NA
J gene: TRBJ2-7
CDR3 protein: CAISELTGTYEQYF
CDR3 DNA: TGTGCCATCAGTGAGCTTACAGGGACCTACGAGCAGTACTTC

V gene: TRBV27
CDR3 length: 16
clone size: NA
D gene: TRBD1
J gene: TRBJ1-2
CDR3 protein: CASSLSGQAPGYGYTF
CDR3 DNA: TGTGCCAGCAGTTTATCCGGACAGGCGCCCGGCTATGGCTACACCTTC

V gene: TRBV30
CDR3 length: 16
clone size: NA
D gene: TRBD2
J gene: TRBJ2-6
CDR3 protein: CAWILAGAPGANVLTF
CDR3 DNA: TGTGCCTGGATCCTAGCGGGAGCACCTGGGGCCAACGTCCTGACTTTC

V gene: TRBV4-1
CDR3 length: 15
clone size: NA
D gene: TRBD1
J gene: TRBJ1-2
CDR3 protein: CASRLTGGSDYGYTF
CDR3 DNA: TGCGCCAGCAGGCTGACAGGGGGGTCCGACTATGGCTACACCTTC

V gene: TRBV5-1
CDR3 length: 14
clone size: NA
D gene: TRBD2
J gene: TRBJ2-5
CDR3 protein: CASQREIPRETQYF
CDR3 DNA: TGCGCCAGTCAGCGGGAGATCCCTCGTGAGACCCAGTACTTC

V gene: TRBV4-1
CDR3 length: 14
clone size: NA
D gene: TRBD1
J gene: TRBJ1-2
CDR3 protein: CASSQGQWNYGYTF
CDR3 DNA: TGCGCCAGCAGCCAGGGACAGTGGAACTATGGCTACACCTTC

V gene: TRBV30
CDR3 length: 15
clone size: NA
D gene: TRBD1
J gene: TRBJ2-2
CDR3 protein: CAWSKQGVNTGELFF
CDR3 DNA: TGTGCCTGGAGTAAACAGGGGGTGAACACCGGGGAGCTGTTTTTT

V gene: TRBV19
CDR3 length: 13
clone size: NA
D gene: NA
J gene: TRBJ1-1
CDR3 protein: CASSVSMNTEAFF
CDR3 DNA: TGTGCCAGTAGTGTCTCTATGAACACTGAAGCTTTCTTT

V gene: TRBV12-3/TRBV12-4
CDR3 length: 13
clone size: NA
D gene: NA
J gene: TRBJ1-5
CDR3 protein: CASSSGVAQPQHF
CDR3 DNA: TGTGCCAGCAGTTCGGGGGTTGCTCAGCCCCAGCATTTT

V gene: TRBV6-1
CDR3 length: 17
clone size: few
D gene: TRBD1
J gene: TRBJ1-5
CDR3 protein: CASSAGQGAYSNQPQHF
CDR3 DNA: TGTGCCAGCAGTGCGGGACAGGGGGCTTATAGCAATCAGCCCCAGCATTTT

V gene: TRBV19
CDR3 length: 14
clone size: NA
D gene: NA
J gene: TRBJ2-3
CDR3 protein: CASSIQGTYDTQYF
CDR3 DNA: TGTGCCAGTAGTATCCAGGGAACTTACGATACGCAGTATTTT